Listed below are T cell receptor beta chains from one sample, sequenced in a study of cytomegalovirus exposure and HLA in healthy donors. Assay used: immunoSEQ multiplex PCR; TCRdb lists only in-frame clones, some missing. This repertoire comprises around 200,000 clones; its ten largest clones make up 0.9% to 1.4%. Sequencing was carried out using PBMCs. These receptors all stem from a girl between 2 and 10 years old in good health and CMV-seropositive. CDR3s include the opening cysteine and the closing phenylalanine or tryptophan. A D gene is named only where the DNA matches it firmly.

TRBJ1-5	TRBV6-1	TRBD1	TGTGCCAGCAGTGAGCTGGGGGGACAGGGCAATCAGCCCCAGCATTTT	CASSELGGQGNQPQHF
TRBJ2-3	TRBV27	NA	TGTGCCAGCAGTTTATCGGCGCCCCATCGCGGTGGCGCAGATACGCAGTATTTT	CASSLSAPHRGGADTQYF
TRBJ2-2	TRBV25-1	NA	TGTGCCAGCAGTGAATATAGTCCTAACACCGGGGAGCTGTTTTTT	CASSEYSPNTGELFF
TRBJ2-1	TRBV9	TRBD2	TGTGCCAGCAGCCCCCGACTAGCGGGAAAACACAATGAGCAGTTCTTC	CASSPRLAGKHNEQFF
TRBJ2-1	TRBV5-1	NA	TGCGCCAGCAGCTTGGGACTAGTTGAGCAGTTCTTC	CASSLGLVEQFF
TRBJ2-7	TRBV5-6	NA	TGTGCCAGCAGCTTCAGGGTTTCCTACGAGCAGTACTTC	CASSFRVSYEQYF
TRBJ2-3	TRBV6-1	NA	TGTGCCAGCAGGAGGGGACTGTACACAGATACGCAGTATTTT	CASRRGLYTDTQYF
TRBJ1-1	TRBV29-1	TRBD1	TGCAGCGTTGAAGGAGGGGGCGATTGGGCTGAAGCTTTCTTT	CSVEGGGDWAEAFF
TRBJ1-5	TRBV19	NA	TGTGCCAGTAGTATCGCGGGGGACAATCAGCCCCAGCATTTT	CASSIAGDNQPQHF
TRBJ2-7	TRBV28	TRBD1	TGTGCCAGCAGAACTCCAACAGGGGGACTCTACGAGCAGTACTTC	CASRTPTGGLYEQYF
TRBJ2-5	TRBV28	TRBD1	TGTGCCAGCAGTTCAGGGGGTATGCCCCAGTACTTC	CASSSGGMPQYF